One sample yielded the 10 T cell receptor beta chains listed below, sequenced in a study of post-analysis software for immune sequencing data. Study outcomes and limitations: TRBV segments more frequent in patients than in controls numbered several and included TRBV5-6, TRBV5-1 and TRBV20-1.

No cognate antigen is known for these TCRs. TCR beta cDNA libraries had unique molecular identifiers. TCRdb redid the calling of the PCR reads with MiXCR, one entry per CDR3 protein. The sample shows fewer than 600,000 distinct CDR3 sequences, roughly 46% of them seen only once. The sample taken for sequencing was blood. These receptor sequences come from a girl aged 10 to 17 with multiple sclerosis.

The chain is built from TRBV28 and TRBJ1-1, with 10 bases matching TRBD1. Germline V lookup: CDR1 MDHEN, CDR2 SYDVKM. This CDR3 spans 19 amino acids. J was trimmed by 2 bases and V by 6 bases; bases with no gene match: 18. CDR3: CASRRLEPGTGVANTEAFF. CDR3 nucleotide sequence: TGTGCCAGCAGACGTTTGGAACCCGGGACAGGGGTGGCAAACACTGAAGCTTTCTTT.

At least ten counts were recorded for this clonotype. This rearrangement joins TRBV27 to TRBJ2-1, with D possibly called TRBD1 or TRBD2 (5 bases each). V was clipped by 8 bases and J by 2 bases, with 16 bases between them. The length of the CDR3 is 15 residues. Germline V gene lookup returns CDR1 MNHEY and CDR2 SMNVEV (reference sequence). CDR3 region: CASGNRDPAYNEQFF. DNA for the CDR3: TGTGCCAGCGGAAATCGGGACCCAGCCTACAATGAGCAGTTCTTC.

The chain is built from TRBV29-1 and TRBJ2-3; 8 positions agree with TRBD2. Trimming removed 6 bases from V and 2 bases from J; junction bases left unmatched: 13. The CDR3 consists of 16 residues. CDR1 is SQVTM, CDR2 ANQGSEA, per germline. DNA for the CDR3: TGCAGCGTCACCCCACTGACTAGCGTTGTCACAGATACGCAGTATTTT. Translation: CSVTPLTSVVTDTQYF.

This chain uses TRBV7-8 with TRBJ1-1; D gene unclear. Looked up from germline, CDR1 is SGHVS and CDR2 is FQNEAQ. The CDR3 is 13 residues long. Trimming removed 5 bases from V and 8 bases from J, with 15 bases in between. The CDR3: CASSTLRQDEAFF. In DNA form, the CDR3 reads TGTGCCAGCAGCACCCTCCGACAAGACGAAGCTTTCTTT.

The chain uses TRBV2 and TRBJ2-3, with 9 bases fitting TRBD2. Germline CDR1 is SNHLY and CDR2 is FYNNEI. V trimming: 2 bases; J trimming: 7 bases; junction bases outside the gene matches: 4. The length of the CDR3 is 14 residues. CDR3 loop: CASSELREGNTQYF. CDR3 in DNA: TGTGCCAGCAGTGAACTGCGGGAGGGAAATACGCAGTATTTT.

V gene TRBV4-2 combines with J gene TRBJ2-5, with 13 bases identical to TRBD2. Germline-derived CDR1 and CDR2 are LGHNA and YNFKEQ. The V segment lost 0 bases and the J segment 3 bases; nucleotides outside the gene matches: 4. The CDR3 length is 17 residues. This CDR3 reads CASSQEWTSGRKETQYF. DNA of the CDR3: TGTGCCAGCAGCCAAGAGTGGACTAGCGGGAGAAAAGAGACCCAGTACTTC.

CDR3 sequence (DNA): TGCGCCAGCAGCCAAGAAGAGGGGGGACCCGGGGAGCTGTTTTTT. Protein sequence: CASSQEEGGPGELFF. The V gene is TRBV4-1, the J gene TRBJ2-2; D is perhaps TRBD1 or TRBD2 (6 bases each). V was cut by 0 bases and J by 6 bases, with 11 bases left in between. The length of the CDR3 is 15 residues. The germline V gene has CDR1 MGHRA and CDR2 YSYEKL.

The chain joins TRBV20-1 to TRBJ2-5, with D possibly TRBD2 on 6 matching bases. CDR3 length equals 15 residues. Looked up from germline, CDR1 is DFQATT and CDR2 is SNEGSKA (reference sequence). V was pared by 0 bases and J by 2 bases, with 13 bases between. The CDR3 here is CSARDRASVQETQYF. The CDR3 nucleotides are TGCAGTGCTAGAGATCGGGCTAGCGTACAAGAGACCCAGTACTTC.

This chain connects TRBV3-1 to TRBJ1-2; D perhaps matches TRBD1 (5 bases). V was cut by 4 bases and J by 4 bases, with 16 bases left in between. CDR3 length: 15 residues. Per the germline V gene, CDR1 is LGHDT and CDR2 is YNNKEL (reference sequence). The CDR3 loop is CASSPLRGTPYGYTF. The CDR3 region has the DNA TGTGCCAGCAGCCCACTTAGGGGAACCCCCTATGGCTACACCTTC.

CDR3 sequence (DNA): TGTGCCAGCAGTTACTCCCTTAGCGGGAGCTTATACAATGAGCAGTTCTTC. Translation gives CASSYSLSGSLYNEQFF. This sequence joins TRBV6-5 and TRBJ2-1; 9 nucleotides match TRBD2. The germline V gene has CDR1 MNHEY and CDR2 SVGAGI. The CDR3 loop spans 17 amino acids. V gave up 0 bases and J gave up 4 bases; unmatched junction bases: 7.